This entry lists 20 T cell receptor beta chains sequenced from one sample in a study of vaccination and CD4 T cells after COVID-19. Scientists ran DNA taken from cultured CD4+ T cells through the Oncomine TCR Beta short-read assay for sequencing. TCRdb reprocessed the PCR reads via MiXCR and lists one record per CDR3 protein. This sample yields over 10,000 distinct CDR3 sequences, of which around 45% are seen a single time; roughly a tenth belongs to the top ten. These receptors lack a known antigen. Treatment here: roughly 10-day PBMC culture with coronavirus spike peptide pools or control peptides (ViraFEST assay). The specimen comprised CD4+ T cells from blood, cultured in vitro, sampled after SARS-CoV-2 vaccination. Receptors originate from a human donor who had recovered from COVID-19.

This clonotype was seen a handful of times. This chain uses TRBV7-9 with TRBJ1-2; D gene ambiguous. Between the trimmed V and J ends, which lost 4 bases and 2 bases, there was a span of 14 bases. Germline V gene sequence: CDR1 SEHNR, CDR2 FQNEAQ (reference sequence). The CDR3 runs 15 residues. DNA for the CDR3: TGTGCCAGCAGCTCACCTAGAGCGGCGAACTATGGCTACACCTTC. This sequence encodes CASSSPRAANYGYTF.

Only one count was recorded for this clonotype. V gene TRBV19 combines with J gene TRBJ1-1; 7 nucleotides align to TRBD1. The junction had 10 bases not matched to a gene; V was cut back by 6 bases and J by 3 bases. Germline V CDR1 and CDR2: LNHDA, SQIVND (reference sequence). The CDR3 has 15 residues. The CDR3 spells CASRGQALADTEAFF. The CDR3 DNA reads TGTGCCAGTAGAGGACAGGCCTTGGCGGACACTGAAGCTTTCTTT.

DNA for the CDR3: TGTGCCAGCAGCAAGGATTCGACGGGGACCTACGAGCAGTACTTC. This codes for CASSKDSTGTYEQYF. The genes are TRBV11-2 and TRBJ2-7; D is perhaps TRBD2 (5 bases). The CDR3 has 15 residues. Between the trimmed V and J ends, which lost 5 bases and 2 bases, there was a span of 16 bases. CDR1 is SGHAT and CDR2 is FQNNGV in the germline V gene. The full variable domain, rest sourced from reference TRBV11-2 and TRBJ2-7, is EAGVAQSPRYKIIEKRQSVAFWCNPISGHATLYWYQQILGQGPKLLIQFQNNGVVDDSQLPKDRFSAERLKGVDSTLKIQPAKLEDSAVYLCASSKDSTGTYEQYFGPGTRLTVT.

J is TRBJ2-7 and V is TRBV10-3; D might be TRBD2 (5 bases). Trimming removed 2 bases from V and 7 bases from J, with 21 bases in between. The germline V gene has CDR1 ENHRY and CDR2 SYGVKD. This CDR3 region has 16 residues. CDR3 residues: CAISEPSGVEGWEQYF. The CDR3, as DNA: TGTGCCATCAGTGAGCCCTCCGGCGTTGAGGGTTGGGAGCAGTACTTC.

This sequence joins TRBV20-1 and TRBJ2-1; tentative D call: TRBD1 (5 bases). This CDR3 has 14 residues. The germline CDR1 and CDR2 sequences are DFQATT and SNEGSKA (reference sequence). V lost 1 base and J lost 7, with 14 bases in between. CDR3 DNA: TGCAGTGCTAGAGTGGTGGGGCAGGGTAATGAGCAGTTCTTC. Protein product: CSARVVGQGNEQFF.

This chain connects TRBV25-1 to TRBJ2-1; 8 bases align to TRBD2. Looked up from germline, CDR1 is MGHDK and CDR2 is SYGVNS. V lost 3 bases and J lost 8; bases outside the gene matches: 12. The CDR3 length is 16 residues. The CDR3 region has the DNA TGTGCCAGCAGTGACCGGCTTAGCGGGACGTCCGATGAGCAGTTCTTC. Amino acid sequence: CASSDRLSGTSDEQFF.

This chain uses TRBV4-1 with TRBJ1-4; D is possibly TRBD1 (5 bases). The CDR3 is 17 residues long. The V gene's germline CDR1 is MGHRA and CDR2 YSYEKL. The ends were cut back, 1 base at V and 6 bases at J, with 18 bases in the middle. The DNA of the CDR3 is TGCGCCAGCAGCCAAGTACTTACTCGGGACCTCGATGAAAAACTGTTTTTT. Its translation is CASSQVLTRDLDEKLFF.

The rearrangement joins TRBV28 to TRBJ1-6, with TRBD1 as a possible D gene (5 bases). V dropped 2 bases and J dropped 7 bases, with 12 bases sitting between them. CDR3 size: 15 residues. CDR1 is MDHEN, CDR2 SYDVKM, per germline. CDR3 amino acids: CASSLGQGGNSPLHF. The CDR3 DNA reads as TGTGCCAGCAGTTTAGGGCAGGGCGGGAATTCACCCCTCCACTTT.

This clonotype was counted only a few times. This chain links TRBV28 with TRBJ1-2, with D maybe TRBD1 (6 bases). CDR3 size: 13 residues. Trimming stripped 5 bases from V and 4 bases from J, with 11 bases between. Germline values: CDR1 MDHEN, CDR2 SYDVKM. CDR3 DNA sequence: TGTGCCAGCAGTGTACGGGGGCGCTATGGCTACACCTTC. It is translated as CASSVRGRYGYTF.

Only a few counts were recorded for this clonotype. The rearrangement uses TRBV5-6 and TRBJ1-2; 9 bases are a match to TRBD1. The J segment lost 7 bases and the V segment lost 4 bases, leaving 5 bases of the junction unmatched. This CDR3 is 13 amino acids long. Germline loops: CDR1 SGHDT, CDR2 YYEEEE. The CDR3 is CASSRDRAGGYTF. Written as DNA, the CDR3 is TGTGCCAGCAGCCGGGACAGGGCAGGTGGCTACACCTTC.

The gene calls are TRBV7-2 and TRBJ2-3; D is ambiguous. V lost 1 base and J 4 bases, leaving 9 bases between the germline ends. The germline CDR1 and CDR2 sequences are SGHTA and FQGNSA. This CDR3 has 14 amino acids. CDR3 coding DNA: TGTGCCAGCAGCTTAGTAGGTTCCCCAGATACGCAGTATTTT. This gives the protein CASSLVGSPDTQYF.

The chain couples TRBV10-2 to TRBJ1-6; 11 bases line up with TRBD1. J lost 5 bases, V lost 3 bases, and 6 bases had no gene match. CDR1 and CDR2 from the germline V gene are WSHSY and SAAADI. The CDR3 has 17 amino acids. DNA of the CDR3: TGCGCCAGCAGTGATATAGGACAGGGGGCAGATAATTCACCCCTCCACTTT. It is translated as CASSDIGQGADNSPLHF.

The rearrangement links TRBV20-1 to TRBJ2-7; D remains ambiguous. The germline V gene has CDR1 DFQATT and CDR2 SNEGSKA (reference sequence). The CDR3 covers 11 residues. Trimming removed 3 bases from V and 4 bases from J, with 7 bases in between. The CDR3 loop is CSASSAYEQYF. The CDR3 DNA reads TGCAGTGCTAGTTCAGCTTACGAGCAGTACTTC.

The chain employs TRBV6-1 and TRBJ2-5, with 14 bases lining up with TRBD2. This CDR3 contains 17 residues. Germline CDR1 reads MNHNS; CDR2 reads SASEGT. V was clipped by 6 bases and J by 2 bases; unmatched bases: 8. CDR3 sequence reads: CASRQPGLAGEQETQYF. The DNA for the CDR3 is TGTGCCAGCAGGCAACCGGGACTAGCGGGGGAACAAGAGACCCAGTACTTC.

CDR3 DNA sequence: TGCAGCGCTATGACAGGGCTGAATTCACCCCTCCACTTT. It codes for CSAMTGLNSPLHF. V and J are TRBV29-1 and TRBJ1-6, with 7 bases that match TRBD1. This CDR3 is 13 amino acids long. J lost 7 bases, V lost 7 bases, and 7 bases had no gene match. The germline V gene has CDR1 SQVTM and CDR2 ANQGSEA.

V gene TRBV6-1 combines with J gene TRBJ2-3; 9 bases are shared with TRBD1. This CDR3 comprises 15 residues. Germline V CDR1 and CDR2: MNHNS, SASEGT. With V trimmed by 5 bases and J by 6 bases, 9 bases remained unmatched. The CDR3 DNA sequence: TGTGCCAGCAGTCCCGGGACAGGGCTCAGGGATACGCAGTATTTT. Translated, it gives CASSPGTGLRDTQYF.

This clonotype was seen a few times. This CDR3 is CASIPSGGRNSEAFF. Here the CDR3 DNA reads TGTGCCAGCATTCCCAGTGGGGGTCGAAACTCTGAAGCTTTCTTT. The chain combines TRBV7-2 with TRBJ1-1; TRBD1 might be the D (5 bases). The V gene's germline CDR1 is SGHTA and CDR2 FQGNSA. Between the trimmed V and J ends, which lost 7 bases and 6 bases, there was a span of 21 bases. This CDR3 contains 15 residues. Full variable domain (rest looked up from reference TRBV7-2 and TRBJ1-1): GAGVSQSPSNKVTEKGKDVELRCDPISGHTALYWYRQSLGQGLEFLIYFQGNSAPDKSGLPSDRFSAERTGGSVSTLTIQRTQQEDSAVYLCASIPSGGRNSEAFFGQGTRLTVV.

This clonotype has a handful of counts. V and J are TRBV6-5 and TRBJ2-5; the match to TRBD1 covers 9 bases. The CDR3 length is 15 residues. The J segment lost 5 bases and the V segment lost 4 bases, leaving 8 bases of the junction unmatched. Germline V gene sequence: CDR1 MNHEY, CDR2 SVGAGI. The CDR3 region is CASSSTGGGIETQYF. CDR3 sequence (DNA): TGTGCCAGCAGTTCCACAGGGGGCGGAATTGAGACCCAGTACTTC.

This clonotype was recorded a few times. The CDR3 spells CASSPSGRSTDTQYF. Here the CDR3 DNA reads TGTGCCAGCAGCCCCAGCGGGAGAAGCACAGATACGCAGTATTTT. V and J are TRBV7-2 and TRBJ2-3; the match to TRBD2 covers 8 bases. CDR1 SGHTA and CDR2 FQGNSA come from the germline V gene. Germline trimming cut 5 bases from V and 0 bases from J; bases unmatched to any gene: 4. The CDR3 consists of 15 residues.

This chain connects TRBV7-9 to TRBJ2-3; the match to TRBD2 covers 8 bases. The CDR3 extends over 14 amino acids. Germline CDR1 reads SEHNR; CDR2 reads FQNEAQ (reference sequence). Trimming at V came to 8 bases and at J to 0 bases, leaving 4 bases not matched to a gene. CDR3 sequence: CASGVAGSTDTQYF. The CDR3 DNA follows: TGTGCCAGCGGGGTAGCGGGAAGCACAGATACGCAGTATTTT.